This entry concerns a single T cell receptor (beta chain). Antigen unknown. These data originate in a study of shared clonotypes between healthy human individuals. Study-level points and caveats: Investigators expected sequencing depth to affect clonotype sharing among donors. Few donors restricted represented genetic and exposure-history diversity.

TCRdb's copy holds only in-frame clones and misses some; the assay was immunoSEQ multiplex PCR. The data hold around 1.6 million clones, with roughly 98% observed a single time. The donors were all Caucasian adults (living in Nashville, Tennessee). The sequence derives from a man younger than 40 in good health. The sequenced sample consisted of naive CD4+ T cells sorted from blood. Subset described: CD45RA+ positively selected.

The CDR3 loop reads CASSLAYENEQFF. CDR3 DNA: TGTGCCAGCAGCTTGGCCTACGAAAATGAGCAGTTCTTC. The chain has TRBV5-5 and TRBJ2-1; D is undetermined. Germline assignment: CDR1 SGHKS and CDR2 YYEKEE (reference sequence). V gave up 0 bases and J gave up 7 bases, with 8 bases separating them. This CDR3 region has 13 residues.